What follows are 25 T cell receptor beta chains derived from one specimen sequenced in a study of Graves' ophthalmopathy and Graves' hyperthyroidism. Amplification from RNA transcripts yielded the TCR beta CDR3 regions. The workflow started with a first-round RT-PCR run with HTBI primers and then moved on to a second-round multiplex PCR. TCRdb re-derived calls from the multiplex PCR reads in MiXCR, one entry per CDR3 protein. Of roughly 700,000 distinct CDR3 sequences listed, 40% are singletons. The sequencing sample was made of peripheral blood. These receptors all come from an adult man with Graves' ophthalmopathy.

With respect to this clonotype: A much bigger clone sits one base away, suggesting this may be a read error. The CDR3 here is CASSGGTSDHSQHF. The CDR3 nucleotides read TGTGCCAGCAGCGGAGGGACATCTGATCACTCCCAGCATTTT. This chain links TRBV7-8 with TRBJ1-5; D possibly corresponds to TRBD1 (6 bases). The CDR3 is 14 amino acids. The germline CDR1 and CDR2 sequences are SGHVS and FQNEAQ. V gave up 5 bases and J gave up 11 bases, with 19 bases separating them.

This clonotype was recorded a few times. As DNA, the CDR3 is TGTGCCAGTAGTATTACAGGGGCGAGCAATCAGCCCCAGCATTTT. It translates to CASSITGASNQPQHF. The rearrangement links TRBV19 to TRBJ1-5, with 7 bases matching TRBD1. The germline gives CDR1 LNHDA, CDR2 SQIVND (reference sequence). The CDR3 runs 15 residues. J gave up 1 base and V 3 bases, and 3 bases lay outside the gene matches. The variable domain in full, with the rest retrieved from reference TRBV19 and TRBJ1-5, is DGGITQSPKYLFRKEGQNVTLSCEQNLNHDAMYWYRQDPGQGLRLIYYSQIVNDFQKGDIAEGYSVSREKKESFPLTVTSAQKNPTAFYLCASSITGASNQPQHFGDGTRLSIL.

A word on this clonotype: One end of the junction fails to match germline, which may point to a read error. This chain uses TRBV10-2 with TRBJ2-7, with a weak D call TRBD1 (6 bases). The germline V gene has CDR1 WSHSY and CDR2 SAAADI. CDR3 length: 12 residues. This chain's CDR3 is CASTKQGYEQYF. The CDR3 DNA follows: TGTGCCAGCACCAAACAGGGATACGAGCAGTACTTC.

This clonotype occurred a few times. The CDR3 DNA follows: TGTGCCAGCAGCTTAGAGGGCAGAATCCTTTATGGCTACACCTTC. It is translated as CASSLEGRILYGYTF. J is TRBJ1-2 and V is TRBV7-8; D unclear. Trimming cost V 1 base and J 5 bases, with 14 bases left between them. Germline CDR1 is SGHVS and CDR2 is FQNEAQ. This CDR3 spans 15 amino acids.

Notes on this clonotype: Its ends do not fully match the called genes, so a read error is possible. The CDR3 DNA reads TGCGCCAGCAGCCAAGGGCTGGGACAAGAGACCCAGTACTTC. Its protein product is CASSQGLGQETQYF. The chain has TRBV7-9 and TRBJ2-5; D is ambiguous. The CDR3 contains 14 residues. Germline assignment: CDR1 SEHNR and CDR2 FQNEAQ (reference sequence).

This chain links TRBV20-1 with TRBJ2-7; tentatively, D is TRBD1 (5 bases). The CDR3 length is 12 residues. CDR1 DFQATT and CDR2 SNEGSKA come from the germline V gene (reference sequence). With 0 bases removed from V and 5 bases from J, the gap between germline ends came to 8 bases. For the CDR3, the DNA is TGCAGTGCTAGAGATCAGGGCCACGAGCAGTACTTC. As protein: CSARDQGHEQYF.

This clonotype was detected ten times or more. CDR3 nucleotides: TGCAGCGTAAGACAGGTTAGCCCCAGAACTTCGCCCTACGAGCAGTACTTC. Residues: CSVRQVSPRTSPYEQYF. The rearrangement joins TRBV29-1 to TRBJ2-7, with D perhaps TRBD1 (6 bases). From germline, CDR1 is SQVTM and CDR2 ANQGSEA. Trimming cost V 6 bases and J 2 bases, with 26 bases left between them. The CDR3 consists of 17 residues.

This clonotype was counted at least ten times. V usage is TRBV6-1 and J usage is TRBJ1-1; D unresolved. Trimming stripped 8 bases from V and 0 bases from J, with 10 bases between. Germline assignment: CDR1 MNHNS and CDR2 SASEGT. There are 13 residues in the CDR3. The DNA for the CDR3 is TGTGCCAGCTGTCTGTGGGTGAACACTGAAGCTTTCTTT. This encodes CASCLWVNTEAFF.

This clonotype appeared a few times. The rearrangement links TRBV6-4 to TRBJ1-1, with 11 bases lining up with TRBD1. J was trimmed by 4 bases and V by 3 bases; bases with no gene match: 1. Per the germline V gene, CDR1 is MRHNA and CDR2 is SNTAGT. The CDR3 has 14 amino acids. CDR3 amino acids: CASSEGTGGTEAFF. In DNA, the CDR3 is TGTGCCAGCAGTGAGGGGACAGGGGGCACTGAAGCTTTCTTT.

This clonotype was counted between two and nine times. The genes are TRBV12-5 and TRBJ2-7, with D perhaps matching TRBD2 (6 bases). CDR1 and CDR2 from the germline V gene are LGHNT and FRNRAP. The V end was cut by 3 bases, the J end by 5 bases, with 11 bases between. The CDR3 loop spans 13 amino acids. CDR3 residues: CASGLGGDHEQYF. The CDR3 DNA is TGTGCTAGTGGTTTAGGAGGGGACCACGAGCAGTACTTC.

This clonotype was counted many times. The V gene is TRBV7-2, the J gene TRBJ1-2; D is unclear. Germline V gene sequence: CDR1 SGHTA, CDR2 FQGNSA. The CDR3 covers 13 residues. Trimming removed 0 bases at V and 7 bases at J, with 9 bases between. CDR3 in amino acids: CASSLAGSGGYTF. The CDR3 DNA reads TGTGCCAGCAGCTTAGCGGGCAGTGGTGGCTACACCTTC.

This clonotype was detected many times. The CDR3 region is CASSRNGYTF. CDR3 in DNA: TGTGCCAGTAGTCGTAATGGCTACACCTTC. The chain couples TRBV19 to TRBJ1-2; D remains ambiguous. Trimming shortened V by 5 bases and J by 6 bases, and 4 bases separated the two germline ends. Germline CDR1 reads LNHDA; CDR2 reads SQIVND (reference sequence). CDR3 length: 10 amino acids.

The gene calls are TRBV20-1 and TRBJ2-7; D not certain. CDR1 is DFQATT, CDR2 SNEGSKA, per germline (reference sequence). The CDR3 length is 14 residues. V lost 0 bases, J lost 1 base, and 10 bases lay in between. The CDR3 DNA reads as TGCAGTGCTAGAGATCCCGACAAGTCCTACGAGCAGTACTTC. This translates into CSARDPDKSYEQYF.

Notes on this clonotype: A junction end diverges from the germline sequence, so it may reflect a read error. The chain has TRBV7-2 and TRBJ2-5, with D perhaps assigned TRBD1 or TRBD2 (5 bases each). Germline CDR1 SGHTA, CDR2 FQGNSA. The length of the CDR3 is 16 residues. The DNA of the CDR3 is TGTGCCAGCGGCTTAGCCGGAAGCTGGGACGGAGAGACCCAGTACTTC. Translating it yields CASGLAGSWDGETQYF.

The chain couples TRBV10-3 to TRBJ1-2, with 7 bases that match TRBD1. The CDR3 spans 14 residues. J lost 4 bases, V lost 10 bases, and 12 bases had no gene match. Germline-derived CDR1 and CDR2 are ENHRY and SYGVKD. CDR3 sequence reads: CASTRGDLGYGYTF. The DNA of the CDR3 is TGTGCCAGCACCAGGGGGGATCTTGGCTATGGCTACACCTTC.

The chain carries TRBV9 and TRBJ1-2; TRBD1 might be the D (6 bases). Trimming cost V 4 bases and J 8 bases, with 18 bases left between them. Looked up from germline, CDR1 is SGDLS and CDR2 is YYNGEE. The CDR3 spans 14 residues. CDR3 DNA: TGTGCCAGCAGCTCACGACAGGACGTTGAGGGCTACACCTTC. Amino acid sequence: CASSSRQDVEGYTF.

The chain links TRBV12-3 or TRBV12-4 to TRBJ1-2, with D unresolved. V lost 3 bases and J lost 2, with 16 bases in between. The CDR3 is 16 amino acids. Written as DNA, the CDR3 is TGTGCCAGCAGTTTTCGAGCGATTTCTGCCAACTATGGCTACACCTTC. Amino acid sequence: CASSFRAISANYGYTF.

This clonotype was picked up many times. The V call is TRBV20-1, the J call TRBJ2-5; possibly TRBD1 for D (6 bases). The CDR3 extends over 14 amino acids. Germline V gene lookup returns CDR1 DFQATT and CDR2 SNEGSKA (reference sequence). The V end was cut by 5 bases, the J end by 2 bases, with 15 bases between. In nucleotides, the CDR3 is TGCAGTGCTGGAGTCCGGGACAAGCAAGAGACCCAGTACTTC. It specifies CSAGVRDKQETQYF.

This clonotype turned up a few times. The V gene is TRBV14, the J gene TRBJ2-3; D is undetermined. CDR3 length: 13 residues. Deletions cut 1 base from V and 6 bases from J, with 8 bases between. Germline assignment: CDR1 SGHDN and CDR2 FVKESK. CDR3 in DNA: TGTGCCAGCAGCCAAGGAGCGTGGGATACGCAGTATTTT. It codes for CASSQGAWDTQYF.

The sample holds many counts of this clonotype. The V call is TRBV13, the J call TRBJ2-7; 8 positions match TRBD2. Germline values: CDR1 PRHDT, CDR2 FYEKMQ (reference sequence). Unmatched junction bases numbered 5, after V lost 4 bases and J lost 6 bases. The CDR3 has 13 residues. DNA for the CDR3: TGTGCCAGCAGCTCCGGGACTAGGGGCGAGCAGTACTTC. Translated, it gives CASSSGTRGEQYF. Supplemented by reference TRBV13 and TRBJ2-7, the full variable domain reads AAGVIQSPRHLIKEKRETATLKCYPIPRHDTVYWYQQGPGQDPQFLISFYEKMQSDKGSIPDRFSAQQFSDYHSELNMSSLELGDSALYFCASSSGTRGEQYFGPGTRLTVT.

With regard to this clonotype: Because the CDR3 is missing its conserved closing phenylalanine or tryptophan, this is likely a read error. The chain recombines TRBV25-1 with TRBJ2-6; 7 positions agree with TRBD1. Germline CDR1 MGHDK, CDR2 SYGVNS. The CDR3 has 17 residues. Here the CDR3 DNA reads TGCGCCAGCAGCTTGTCGGTGAGGGGGCTGGGGGCCAACGTCCTGACTCTC. Residues: CASSLSVRGLGANVLTL.

Ten or more counts support this clonotype. The chain carries TRBV7-2 and TRBJ1-1, with D maybe TRBD1 (6 bases). The germline gives CDR1 SGHTA, CDR2 FQGNSA. This CDR3 spans 14 amino acids. V lost 0 bases to trimming and J lost 3 bases, with 8 bases between them. The CDR3 protein is CASSLARGYTEAFF. The CDR3 DNA sequence: TGTGCCAGCAGCTTAGCCAGGGGTTACACTGAAGCTTTCTTT.

This chain joins TRBV2 and TRBJ1-5, with D perhaps matching TRBD1 (6 bases). The germline V and J ends were trimmed by 6 bases and 4 bases, with 10 bases remaining between them. The CDR3 runs 13 residues. Germline-derived CDR1 and CDR2 are SNHLY and FYNNEI. CDR3 amino acids: CASSGTWNQPQHF. As DNA, the CDR3 is TGTGCCAGCAGCGGGACATGGAATCAGCCCCAGCATTTT.

This clonotype was seen repeatedly, ten times or more. The chain is built from TRBV2 and TRBJ2-5; D perhaps matches TRBD1 (5 bases). V dropped 2 bases and J dropped 0 bases, with 13 bases sitting between them. The germline V gene encodes CDR1 SNHLY and CDR2 FYNNEI. The CDR3 totals 16 residues. Here the CDR3 DNA reads TGTGCCAGCAGTGAATGGGGCAGATCGTACCAAGAGACCCAGTACTTC. This sequence encodes CASSEWGRSYQETQYF.

This clonotype turned up a few times. The genes are TRBV28 and TRBJ2-7; possibly TRBD1 or TRBD2 for D (5 bases each). Germline assignment: CDR1 MDHEN and CDR2 SYDVKM. This CDR3 comprises 15 residues. V was cut by 5 bases and J by 2 bases, with 16 bases left in between. CDR3 sequence reads: CASSEGPGAAYEQYF. CDR3 bases: TGTGCCAGCAGTGAGGGGCCCGGGGCCGCCTACGAGCAGTACTTC. The entire variable domain, with the rest obtained from reference TRBV28 and TRBJ2-7, is as follows: DVKVTQSSRYLVKRTGEKVFLECVQDMDHENMFWYRQDPGLGLRLIYFSYDVKMKEKGDIPEGYSVSREKKERFSLILESASTNQTSMYLCASSEGPGAAYEQYFGPGTRLTVT.